This is a list of T cell receptor beta chains from one sample in a study of cytomegalovirus exposure and HLA in healthy donors. Only in-frame clones appear in the TCRdb table, and some are missing; sequencing was by immunoSEQ multiplex PCR. The data show about 140,000 clones, with just under 85% seen just once and 1.5% to 2% held by the top ten. Sequences were obtained from PBMCs. Receptor source: a woman between 40 and 55 years old in good health and CMV-seronegative. Both conserved end residues are part of each CDR3.

J | V | CDR3
TRBJ2-3 | TRBV29-1 | CSVGSKMRLAGTDTQYF
TRBJ1-4 | TRBV27 | CASRVGANEKLFF
TRBJ2-7 | TRBV9 | CASSPSSGSTYEQYF
TRBJ2-1 | TRBV28 | CASSASGRYNEQFF
TRBJ2-6 | TRBV7-2 | CASYPGGETGANVLTF
TRBJ2-1 | TRBV6-6 | CASSYFGVGEGGEQFF
TRBJ2-2 | TRBV30 | CAWGEYTRVAGELFF
TRBJ2-1 | TRBV4-2 | CASSQEMLRGNEQFF
TRBJ2-5 | TRBV19 | CASSPTRGQALWTQYF
TRBJ1-1 | TRBV10-3 | CAISARMNTEAFF
TRBJ2-1 | TRBV7-9 | CASSPGEGTGYNEQFF
TRBJ1-1 | TRBV9 | CASSVAPGQNTEAFF
TRBJ1-4 | TRBV4-1 | CASSQGDRVSEKLFF
TRBJ2-4 | TRBV30 | CAWSQEVPGDIQYF
TRBJ2-3 | TRBV4-1 | CASSQGAGRRSSTDTQYF
TRBJ2-7 | TRBV4-3 | CASSEGLAESYEQYF
TRBJ1-5 | TRBV6-1 | CASRTGVDQPQHF
TRBJ1-2 | TRBV5-5 | CASSFQQGKNYGYTF
TRBJ1-2 | TRBV12-5 | CASVGAGGSYGYTF
TRBJ1-2 | TRBV6-1 | CASSRQENYGYTF
TRBJ2-6 | TRBV7-9 | CASQEPGSGANVLTF
TRBJ2-1 | TRBV19 | CASSISLTSSGVWEQFF
TRBJ1-2 | TRBV6-6 | CASSYSTAVGYTF
TRBJ1-2 | TRBV5-1 | CASSSKDRGSYGYTF
TRBJ2-7 | TRBV28 | CASSPHLLAGYF
TRBJ2-5 | TRBV29-1 | CSAGQGEETQYF
TRBJ1-2 | TRBV5-1 | CASSLSAVQGAQDGYTF
TRBJ2-3 | TRBV9 | CATNRDSADTQYF
TRBJ2-5 | TRBV11-3 | CASSSRQGISLVTATQYF
TRBJ2-7 | TRBV5-1 | CASSLTTGHLSYEQYF
TRBJ2-1 | TRBV30 | CALDPGQGTSGRSLF
TRBJ1-4 | TRBV6-5 | CASSYSLSATNEKLFF
TRBJ2-1 | TRBV5-6 | CASSFQGNEQFF
TRBJ1-1 | TRBV7-9 | CASSFGQGAEAFF
TRBJ2-3 | TRBV5-1 | CASSSGTSRDTQYF
TRBJ2-7 | TRBV10-3 | CAISERDRGTTNYEQYF